This T cell receptor beta chain was found in a study of PD-1 blockade in classical Hodgkin lymphoma. Germline CDR1 is WSHSY and CDR2 is SAAADI. V lost 4 bases to trimming and J lost 8 bases, with 9 bases between them. The CDR3 is made up of 12 amino acids. Findings of the study overall: Reports described newly diagnosed patients as having lower baseline TCR diversity than healthy donors. Significantly greater TCR diversity emerged by C4D1 in CD4+ cells but not CD8+ cells.

To note about this clone: Its antigen is as yet unknown.

Autologous stem cell transplantation was followed by relapse in every patient, and brentuximab vedotin exposure varied. Classifying best responses yielded complete response, partial response or progressive disease. Method: immunoSEQ multiplex PCR; TCRdb's copy keeps in-frame clones and lacks some. The sample holds 37,000 or so clones; around nine tenths are singletons and the top ten take approximately 8.1%. This clonotype was sampled from a human donor with classical Hodgkin lymphoma. Sequenced material: peripheral blood mononuclear cells (PBMCs), taken before the second cycle of nivolumab. The chain joins TRBV10-2 to TRBJ2-1, with D perhaps matching TRBD1 (5 bases). The CDR3 loop reads CASSVGADEQFF. CDR3 nucleotides: TGCGCCAGCAGTGTAGGGGCTGATGAGCAGTTCTTC.